This is a list of T cell receptor beta chains from one sample in a study of cytomegalovirus exposure and HLA in healthy donors. TCRdb keeps only in-frame clones here, not all; method: immunoSEQ multiplex PCR. The sample holds a few hundred thousand clones; roughly 75% are singletons and the top ten take less than 2%. The specimen was PBMCs. These receptor sequences come from a woman in her thirties in good health and CMV-seronegative. CDR3s leave out the opening cysteine and the closing phenylalanine or tryptophan. Fields, in order: J gene, V gene, D gene, CDR3 protein. D genes are given only for firm matches.

TRBJ1-2,TRBV7-9,-,ASSLEPRGIYGYT
TRBJ2-3,TRBV5-3,TRBD2,ARSLPGLAGERRDTQY
TRBJ1-5,TRBV10-3,-,AIRGDSNQPQH
TRBJ1-1,TRBV7-3,-,ASSFNRNTEAF
TRBJ2-4,TRBV19,TRBD2,ASSNLRTSGAKNIQY
TRBJ1-2,TRBV6-6,-,ASLFTRNGLYGYT
TRBJ2-3,TRBV5-4,-,ASSLMGLDTQY
TRBJ2-1,TRBV7-9,-,ASSSLFQGDEQF
TRBJ1-4,TRBV11-2,-,ASSLAGRNEKLF
TRBJ1-2,TRBV28,TRBD1,ASSLGTGSYT
TRBJ1-2,TRBV7-3,-,ASSWREEAVGYT
TRBJ2-3,TRBV9,-,ASSATRETYTDTQY
TRBJ1-6,TRBV6-5,-,ASSPPGGQNSPLH
TRBJ2-7,TRBV7-6,-,ASSLFAGISYEQY
TRBJ2-5,TRBV6-5,TRBD1,ASSSDREETQY
TRBJ1-1,TRBV6-5,-,ASSYSLSKQGHEAF
TRBJ2-7,TRBV19,-,ASSNQGWEQY
TRBJ2-2,TRBV30,TRBD2,AWSSSYQRTGVGLAGTGELF
TRBJ1-4,TRBV7-9,-,SSSLGLGDEKLF
TRBJ2-1,TRBV14,TRBD2,ASSQFPLGTTIGRNNEQF
TRBJ1-5,TRBV30,TRBD1,AWRGTAYSNQPQH
TRBJ2-1,TRBV29-1,TRBD2,SVEVAMGGNEQF
TRBJ2-3,TRBV6-1,-,ASSGSDRSRPLQY
TRBJ1-1,TRBV29-1,-,SVVQGELNTEAF
TRBJ2-1,TRBV9,TRBD2,ASSVGSGGPHEQF
TRBJ2-7,TRBV6-6,TRBD1,ASSYGQGDYEQY
TRBJ1-2,TRBV4-1,TRBD1,ASSQDFGAGGASGYS
TRBJ1-1,TRBV6-5,-,ASRQYTEAF
TRBJ2-5,TRBV2,TRBD2,ASRPGLAGREQY
TRBJ2-7,TRBV6-5,TRBD1,ASSYSTGITYEQY
TRBJ2-7,TRBV18,-,ASSPRGTYEQY
TRBJ1-2,TRBV10-1,-,ASSEGTDYGYT
TRBJ2-1,TRBV7-8,TRBD2,ASSLAGPGLGNEQF
TRBJ2-7,TRBV6-5,TRBD2,ASSYSRGLTYEQY
TRBJ1-1,TRBV5-4,TRBD1,ASRPSGTGTMNTEAF
TRBJ2-5,TRBV7-9,-,ASSYGETQY
TRBJ2-1,TRBV27,TRBD2,ASSSGGAAYNEQF
TRBJ1-5,TRBV5-8,TRBD1,ASSLWDRPNQPQH
TRBJ2-3,TRBV5-4,TRBD2,ASSARLAGASTDTQY
TRBJ1-1,TRBV7-3,-,ASSPEAGNTEAF
TRBJ2-2,TRBV9,-,ASSDPPGTGELF